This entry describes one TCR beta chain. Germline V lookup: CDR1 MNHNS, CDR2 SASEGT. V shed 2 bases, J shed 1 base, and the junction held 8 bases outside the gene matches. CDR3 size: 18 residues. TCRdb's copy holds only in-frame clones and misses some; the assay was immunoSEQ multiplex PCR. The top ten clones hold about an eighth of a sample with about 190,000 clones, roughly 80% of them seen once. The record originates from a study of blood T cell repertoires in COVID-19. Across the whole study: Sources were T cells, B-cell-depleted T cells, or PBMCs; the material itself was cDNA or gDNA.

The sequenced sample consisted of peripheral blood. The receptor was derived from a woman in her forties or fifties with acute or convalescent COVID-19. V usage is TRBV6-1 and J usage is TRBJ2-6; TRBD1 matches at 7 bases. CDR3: CASSEWDSARSGANVLTF. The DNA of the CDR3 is TGTGCCAGCAGTGAATGGGACAGCGCTCGATCTGGGGCCAACGTCCTGACTTTC.